What follows are 23 T cell receptor beta chains derived from one specimen sequenced in a study of tumor and adjacent non-tumor tissue in lung cancer. The library came from three nested PCR rounds adapted from ARM-PCR protocols. TCRdb reprocessed the multiplex PCR reads via MiXCR and lists one record per CDR3 protein. The data show 81,000 or so distinct CDR3 sequences, roughly 80% seen once. RNA was extracted from bulk tissue without any cell sorting. More than 3 cm separated this lung sample from the edge of the tumor. The sample was distant non-tumor lung tissue. The receptors come from a man between 60 and 75 years old with non-small cell lung cancer.

The chain employs TRBV4-2 and TRBJ2-7; D might be TRBD1 (6 bases). V lost 11 bases, J lost 4 bases, and 24 bases lay in between. Germline V gives CDR1 LGHNA, CDR2 YNFKEQ. The CDR3 runs 15 residues. The CDR3, as DNA: TGTGCCGGTAGCCAAGGGCAGGGGTTGGGATACGAGCAGTACTTC. Translated, it gives CAGSQGQGLGYEQYF.

As regards this clonotype: This sequence may be a read error, since a much larger clone differs from it by one base. J is TRBJ1-5 and V is TRBV10-1; D remains ambiguous. The CDR3 extends over 13 amino acids. In germline, CDR1 is WNHNN, CDR2 SYGVQD (reference sequence). This CDR3 reads CTSSESPFGPQHF. The CDR3 DNA reads as TGCACCAGCAGTGAGAGCCCCTTCGGGCCCCAGCATTTT.

Concerning this clonotype itself: This CDR3 fails to terminate in the conserved phenylalanine or tryptophan, so it likely reflects a read error. The chain recombines TRBV29-1 with TRBJ1-5, with TRBD1 as a possible D gene (5 bases). This CDR3 is built from 12 residues. V was clipped by 7 bases and J by 5 bases, with 12 bases between them. The germline V gene encodes CDR1 SQVTM and CDR2 ANQGSEA. The CDR3 is CSAGARDQPQHL. CDR3 sequence (DNA): TGCAGCGCTGGGGCCAGAGATCAGCCCCAGCATCTT.

In regard to this clonotype: A junction boundary mismatches the germline segment, possibly from a read error. V gene TRBV6-2 or TRBV6-3 combines with J gene TRBJ2-4; D remains unclear. This CDR3 is built from 17 residues. Looked up from germline, CDR1 is MNHEY and CDR2 is SVGEGT. As DNA, the CDR3 is TGTGCCAGCAGTTACTCGATGGCAGGTGGTACGATAGACATTCAGTACTTT. Its translation is CASSYSMAGGTIDIQYF.

Of note for this clonotype: The final CDR3 position lacks the conserved phenylalanine or tryptophan, pointing to a likely read error. The chain employs TRBV6-5 and TRBJ2-7; D might be TRBD1 or TRBD2, each matching 6 bases. The CDR3 covers 16 residues. Per the germline V gene, CDR1 is MNHEY and CDR2 is SVGAGI. The CDR3 region has the DNA TGTACTAGCAGTTACACCTCGACAGGTGCCTCCTACGAGCAGTACTTA. Translated: CTSSYTSTGASYEQYL.

V is TRBV4-2 and J is TRBJ2-1, with 7 bases fitting TRBD2. CDR1 is LGHNA, CDR2 YNFKEQ, per germline. The V segment lost 7 bases and the J segment 9 bases; nucleotides outside the gene matches: 15. The CDR3 loop spans 15 amino acids. CDR3: CASIQAGTSAIEQFF. The CDR3 bases are TGTGCCAGCATCCAGGCCGGCACTAGCGCAATTGAGCAGTTCTTC.

For this clonotype: At one of its ends the junction is not consistent with the germline gene, which may arise from a read error. The chain couples TRBV6-5 to TRBJ1-2; no clear D gene. The CDR3 consists of 13 residues. Germline values: CDR1 MNHEY, CDR2 SVGAGI. CDR3 DNA sequence: TGTGCGAGCAGTTACTCTGGCTTATGTGGCTACACCTTC. As protein: CASSYSGLCGYTF.

With regard to this clonotype: The germline gene is not matched at one end of the junction; a read error may be the cause. J is TRBJ1-2 and V is TRBV20-1, with no clear D. The CDR3 contains 13 residues. The germline CDR1 and CDR2 sequences are DFQATT and SNEGSKA (reference sequence). The CDR3 reads CNATPVTTDGYTF. The CDR3 nucleotides are TGCAATGCTACCCCAGTGACTACTGATGGCTACACCTTC.

The rearrangement links TRBV4-2 to TRBJ1-2; unclear D gene. CDR3 length: 16 amino acids. Trimming removed 3 bases at V and 6 bases at J, with 20 bases between. Germline V gene sequence: CDR1 LGHNA, CDR2 YNFKEQ. The CDR3 DNA is TGTGCCAGCAGCCACCCTGCGGAGACGGAGAGGGATGGCTACACCTTC. Protein sequence: CASSHPAETERDGYTF.

Comment on this clonotype: A much larger clone differs by one base, so this may be a read error. The rearrangement uses TRBV30 and TRBJ2-7; D is perhaps TRBD2 (5 bases). This CDR3 region has 14 residues. V lost 0 bases to trimming and J lost 5 bases, with 14 bases between them. In germline, CDR1 is GTSNPN, CDR2 SVGIG (reference sequence). The CDR3 region has the DNA TGTGCCTGGAGTGTTTCGGAGCGGCTCCACGAGCAGTACTTC. As protein: CAWSVSERLHEQYF. Based on the CDR3 plus reference TRBV30 and TRBJ2-7, the full variable domain is SQTIHQWPATLVQPVGSPLSLECTVEGTSNPNLYWYRQAAGRGLQLLFYSVGIGQISSEVPQNLSASRPQDRQFILSSKKLLLSDSGFYLCAWSVSERLHEQYFGPGTRLTVT.

As for this clonotype: A much more abundant neighbour one base away suggests this may be a read error. The chain combines TRBV20-1 with TRBJ2-2; the match to TRBD1 covers 10 bases. The CDR3 loop spans 13 amino acids. CDR1 is DFQATT and CDR2 is SNEGSKA in the germline V gene (reference sequence). Trimming removed 6 bases from V and 7 bases from J; junction bases left unmatched: 5. The CDR3 spells CSASRTGGGELFF. The CDR3 region has the DNA TGCAGTGCCTCAAGGACAGGGGGCGGGGAGCTGTTTTTT.

Notes on this clonotype: Since no conserved phenylalanine or tryptophan closes the CDR3, a read error is the likely cause. The chain joins TRBV11-1 to TRBJ2-7, with 9 bases identical to TRBD1. The CDR3 has 13 amino acids. Germline values: CDR1 SGHAT, CDR2 FQDESV (reference sequence). The CDR3 protein is CVSSTDRGGEQYL. CDR3 sequence (DNA): TGTGTCAGCAGTACGGACAGGGGTGGAGAGCAGTACTTA.

The chain joins TRBV11-3 to TRBJ2-5; TRBD2 is a possible D gene (6 bases). Trimming left V 0 bases short and J 14 bases short, with 19 bases between. Per the germline V gene, CDR1 is SGHNT and CDR2 is YENEEA. This CDR3 is built from 14 residues. As DNA, the CDR3 is TGTGCCAGCAGCTTAGATGGGGGGACCCTCGTCCGCTACTTC. It yields the protein CASSLDGGTLVRYF. Looking up the rest from reference TRBV11-3 and TRBJ2-5 gives the full variable domain: EAGVVQSPRYKIIEKKQPVAFWCNPISGHNTLYWYLQNLGQGPELLIRYENEEAVDDSQLPKDRFSAERLKGVDSTLKIQPAELGDSAVYLCASSLDGGTLVRYFGPGTRLLVL.

Regarding this clonotype: Germline and junction disagree at one end, which may indicate a read error. The V call is TRBV11-2, the J call TRBJ2-6, with D uncertain. The CDR3 consists of 14 residues. Germline CDR1 reads SGHAT; CDR2 reads FQNNGV. The CDR3 region has the DNA TGTGCCAGTGGTCCTATCTCTAAGGCCAACGTCCTGAGTTTC. Protein: CASGPISKANVLSF. The variable domain in full, completed from reference TRBV11-2 and TRBJ2-6, reads EAGVAQSPRYKIIEKRQSVAFWCNPISGHATLYWYQQILGQGPKLLIQFQNNGVVDDSQLPKDRFSAERLKGVDSTLKIQPAKLEDSAVYLCASGPISKANVLSFGAGSRLTVL.

As for this clonotype: The junction does not match germline at one end; this may be a read error. The chain couples TRBV11-2 to TRBJ2-1, with D perhaps TRBD1 or TRBD2 (5 bases each). Germline V gene lookup returns CDR1 SGHAT and CDR2 FQNNGV. The CDR3 is 14 residues long. The chain's CDR3 is CASQKRQGENEQLF. The CDR3 region has the DNA TGTGCCAGCCAGAAGCGGCAGGGCGAGAATGAGCAGCTCTTC.

The CDR3 sequence: CASSPTSGGATWDNVLTF. The CDR3 bases are TGTGCCAGCAGTCCAACTAGTGGGGGAGCCACTTGGGACAACGTCCTGACTTTC. The J gene is TRBJ2-6, the V gene TRBV11-2; D is possibly TRBD1 or TRBD2 (5 bases each). The germline V and J ends were trimmed by 6 bases and 9 bases, with 27 bases remaining between them. Germline assignment: CDR1 SGHAT and CDR2 FQNNGV. The CDR3 length is 18 residues.

Many counts were recorded for this clonotype. The J gene is TRBJ2-1, the V gene TRBV28; D gene unclear. This CDR3 contains 14 residues. The V end was cut by 3 bases, the J end by 8 bases, with 14 bases between. Germline lookup yields CDR1 MDHEN and CDR2 SYDVKM. CDR3: CASSFQPRTDEQFF. Written as DNA, the CDR3 is TGTGCCAGCAGTTTCCAGCCCAGGACCGATGAGCAGTTCTTC.

With respect to this clonotype: A single base separates this from a much larger clone, so it may be a read error. V usage is TRBV7-2 and J usage is TRBJ2-3, with D uncertain. This CDR3 contains 15 residues. Germline loops: CDR1 SGHTA, CDR2 FQGNSA. The CDR3 sequence is CASSLALHFTDTRYF. CDR3 DNA: TGTGCCAGCAGCTTAGCCCTGCACTTCACAGATACGCGGTATTTT.

The chain has TRBV11-2 and TRBJ2-5, with TRBD1 matching over 7 bases. Germline CDR1 reads SGHAT; CDR2 reads FQNNGV. The CDR3 spans 14 residues. The V gene end was trimmed by 5 bases and the J gene end by 12 bases; junction bases not matched to a gene: 15. This CDR3 is CASSPGQVQETKYF. The CDR3 nucleotides are TGTGCCAGCAGCCCTGGACAGGTCCAAGAGACTAAGTACTTC.

Ten or more counts support this clonotype. V gene TRBV10-1 combines with J gene TRBJ2-2; 9 positions match TRBD2. The V gene's germline CDR1 is WNHNN and CDR2 SYGVQD (reference sequence). The length of the CDR3 is 17 residues. V was pared by 7 bases and J by 6 bases, with 15 bases of the junction left unmatched. DNA of the CDR3: TGCGCCAGCATTCCCACCCCCCCAGCGGGAGGCTCCGGGGAGCTGTTTTTT. Translation: CASIPTPPAGGSGELFF.

This clonotype appeared a single time. With a much larger clone just one base away, this may be a read error. CDR3 amino acids: CASILAPGTGGTFF. CDR3 bases: TGTGCCAGCATCTTAGCCCCCGGGACAGGAGGGACTTTCTTT. This sequence joins TRBV11-2 and TRBJ1-1; the match to TRBD1 covers 8 bases. The CDR3 sequence is 14 residues long. Looked up from germline, CDR1 is SGHAT and CDR2 is FQNNGV.

Of note for this clonotype: This sequence may be a read error, since a much larger clone differs from it by one base. In this CDR3 the conserved last residue, phenylalanine or tryptophan, is missing, so a read error is likely. The rearrangement links TRBV28 to TRBJ1-6; weak D call: TRBD1 (5 bases). Germline values: CDR1 MDHEN, CDR2 SYDVKM. V was cut by 6 bases and J by 7 bases, with 13 bases left in between. CDR3 length: 14 amino acids. The CDR3 coding sequence is TGTGCCAGCAGAAGGGGAGTGGTGAATTCACCCCTCCACATT. Protein: CASRRGVVNSPLHI.

This clonotype was observed a handful of times. This clone may be a read error of a much larger clone one base away. The chain couples TRBV7-9 to TRBJ1-2, with a possible D match to TRBD1 (5 bases). This CDR3 contains 14 residues. The germline V gene encodes CDR1 SEHNR and CDR2 FQNEAQ (reference sequence). The CDR3: CASSLVGGGYDYTF. The CDR3 region has the DNA TGTGCCAGCAGCTTAGTTGGGGGAGGCTATGACTACACCTTC.